Given below is one TCR beta chain in context. This entry comes from a study of cytomegalovirus exposure and HLA in healthy donors. Overall study: Among the approximately 400 donors who were genotyped, about 84% fell in the genetic ancestry cluster that is associated with self-reported Caucasian donors.

This CDR3 spans 15 amino acids. V shed 4 bases and J shed 0 bases, with 14 bases lying between them. The germline CDR1 and CDR2 sequences are SGHNT and YYREEE (reference sequence). The PCR used 60 Vbeta and 13 Jbeta primers. Profiled with immunoSEQ multiplex PCR; TCRdb holds only in-frame clones, not every one. The profile shows some 170,000 clones, approximately 74% of them singletons. This clonotype was obtained from a woman aged 25-40 years in good health and CMV-seronegative. Sequenced input: PBMCs. This sequence joins TRBV5-4 and TRBJ2-7, with D hard to call. The DNA of the CDR3 is TGTGCCAGCAGCCCTCGGGTAGGCAGCTCCTACGAGCAGTACTTC. This gives the protein CASSPRVGSSYEQYF.